The rows below give T cell receptor beta chains drawn from one sample of a study of T-cell reconstitution after alpha-beta-depleted transplantation in children. One entry per CDR3 protein results from TCRdb running MiXCR on the PCR reads. The table lists 200,000 to 250,000 distinct CDR3 sequences, approximately 8.9% of them singletons. Sequencing used PBMCs, mostly from graft donor cells, obtained 180 days after TCRalphabeta/CD19-depleted stem cell transplant. These receptors were collected from a male patient younger than 18 who had a stem cell transplant for acute lymphoblastic leukemia, so the T cells may come from the graft donor. CDR3s leave out the opening cysteine and the closing phenylalanine or tryptophan. The order of the fields is J gene, V gene, CDR3 protein.

TRBJ1-5 TRBV28 ASSLGDRALNQPQH
TRBJ1-5 TRBV12-3/TRBV12-4 ASARDRDNQPQH
TRBJ2-7 TRBV29-1 SAQGGSSYEQY
TRBJ1-1 TRBV6-1 ASSEAATRTAF
TRBJ2-3 TRBV11-2 ASSFHSGRSTDTQY
TRBJ1-5 TRBV19 ASSIASYQPQH
TRBJ1-1 TRBV5-1 ASSVIMNTEAF
TRBJ1-3 TRBV12-3/TRBV12-4 ASRVQGTGNTIY
TRBJ2-7 TRBV5-6 ASSLAGAVEQY
TRBJ1-1 TRBV18 ASSPLSFPNTEAF
TRBJ2-5 TRBV29-1 SVIGQGAGETQY
TRBJ2-1 TRBV6-2/TRBV6-3 ASSQPYNEQF
TRBJ2-3 TRBV20-1 SASRLFTDTQY
TRBJ2-7 TRBV2 ASSELRGIPYEQY
TRBJ2-7 TRBV20-1 SAREGSVRYEQY
TRBJ2-1 TRBV6-7 ASSYWTRNNEQF
TRBJ2-7 TRBV18 ASSSRDPSYEQY
TRBJ1-5 TRBV7-2 ASSSQGQSNQPQH
TRBJ2-1 TRBV20-1 SAKTDRSSYNEQF
TRBJ2-7 TRBV18 ASSPGTGGYEQY
TRBJ2-1 TRBV6-2/TRBV6-3 ASSEDQLLSYNEQF
TRBJ1-3 TRBV19 ASSIDPLARRSNTIY
TRBJ2-3 TRBV20-1 SAGERRGDTDTQY
TRBJ1-1 TRBV7-9 ASSPRDEAF
TRBJ2-3 TRBV28 ASSWVSPTDTQY
TRBJ1-4 TRBV4-2 ASSQGIGTGETNEKLF
TRBJ1-1 TRBV14 ASSPGGTGTEAF
TRBJ2-7 TRBV7-9 ASSPDRLRSSYEQY
TRBJ2-2 TRBV7-6 ASSLGPAGSGELF
TRBJ1-2 TRBV4-3 ASSPGTAANYGYT
TRBJ1-2 TRBV5-6 ASSLALHYT
TRBJ2-7 TRBV2 ASSDRWGHYEQY
TRBJ2-7 TRBV20-1 SARSAGTRWNEQY
TRBJ1-2 TRBV28 ASSPGSAAHGYT
TRBJ1-1 TRBV7-2 ASSFNEWVNTEAF
TRBJ2-7 TRBV7-2 ASSLEGINYEQY
TRBJ2-7 TRBV5-1 ASTPGSIYEQY
TRBJ2-6 TRBV5-1 ASSGGTIYSGANVLT
TRBJ2-7 TRBV4-3 ASSQGPRTGSYEQY
TRBJ1-5 TRBV2 ASRTGGIQPQH
TRBJ1-4 TRBV28 ASIGGGRGGKLF
TRBJ2-2 TRBV7-6 ASSLAATNTGELF
TRBJ2-5 TRBV5-1 ASSLRTLPETQY
TRBJ2-2 TRBV7-3 ASSPDGLRRATGELF
TRBJ2-1 TRBV14 ASSQVTLYNEQF
TRBJ2-5 TRBV29-1 SVESPGGARWETQY
TRBJ2-7 TRBV5-5 ASSSGQRETYEQY
TRBJ2-7 TRBV7-3 ASSEGGGLLYEQY
TRBJ2-3 TRBV27 ASKAGQGSGHTQY
TRBJ2-4 TRBV3-1 ASSPVWAGGDQNIQY
TRBJ1-5 TRBV7-2 ASSQRQGSGNQPQH
TRBJ2-7 TRBV28 ASSSSGRGSYEQY
TRBJ2-7 TRBV20-1 SGRGQERTYQQY
TRBJ1-2 TRBV27 ASSQTNANYGYT
TRBJ1-2 TRBV5-1 ASTKDSANYGYT
TRBJ2-7 TRBV28 ASSLQDSSYEQY
TRBJ2-7 TRBV7-6 ASSLGGTGDLN
TRBJ2-7 TRBV28 ASSRSDEQY
TRBJ2-7 TRBV12-3/TRBV12-4 ASSFKGPTSSYEQY